This passage covers 21 T cell receptor beta chains from one sample sequenced in a study of T cell changes during pregnancy in multiple sclerosis. The repertoire was sequenced with immunoSEQ multiplex PCR; TCRdb's copy has only in-frame clones and lacks some. Here the sample spans some 40,000 clones, 75% to 95% being singletons. Sequencing used CD4+ T cells from peripheral blood mononuclear cells, obtained in the third trimester of pregnancy. These receptors were obtained from a female donor in good health, enrolled as a control in a pregnancy study.

V gene TRBV28 combines with J gene TRBJ2-2, with 7 bases matching TRBD2. The CDR3 length is 18 residues. The germline gives CDR1 MDHEN, CDR2 SYDVKM. J lost 3 bases, V lost 4 bases, and 14 bases had no gene match. The CDR3 DNA reads TGTGCCAGCAGTTCCTCTGGGGGGAGGGCCCACGACACCGGGGAGCTGTTTTTT. Amino acids: CASSSSGGRAHDTGELFF.

The gene calls are TRBV6-1 and TRBJ2-7; tentatively, D is TRBD2 (7 bases). The ends were cut back, 10 bases at V and 3 bases at J, with 13 bases in the middle. Germline lookup yields CDR1 MNHNS and CDR2 SASEGT. The CDR3 spans 12 residues. CDR3 in amino acids: CATQGGGYEQYF. Written as DNA, the CDR3 is TGTGCCACCCAAGGGGGGGGCTACGAGCAGTACTTC.

The chain couples TRBV6-5 to TRBJ2-1, with 12 bases identical to TRBD2. Germline values: CDR1 MNHEY, CDR2 SVGAGI. Losses at the gene ends were 8 bases for V and 6 bases for J; bases not matched to a gene: 5. The CDR3 extends over 14 amino acids. CDR3 nucleotides: TGTGCCAGCGCGCCGGGACTAGCGGGCAATGAGCAGTTCTTC. Protein: CASAPGLAGNEQFF.

The chain links TRBV18 to TRBJ2-2; TRBD2 agrees at 8 bases. The CDR3 runs 14 residues. Germline V gene data show CDR1 as KGHSH and CDR2 as LQKENI. V lost 8 bases to trimming and J lost 7 bases; unmatched junction nucleotides: 9. CDR3 in DNA: TGTGCCAGCGCCGGAAGCGGGGGAATCGGGGAGCTGTTTTTT. Protein sequence: CASAGSGGIGELFF.

The chain joins TRBV9 to TRBJ1-3, with D uncertain. Germline assignment: CDR1 SGDLS and CDR2 YYNGEE. Trimming pared 6 bases from V and 0 bases from J, leaving 13 bases between. The CDR3 covers 15 residues. CDR3 region: CASINSVFSGNTIYF. The CDR3 DNA sequence: TGTGCCAGCATTAATAGCGTCTTCTCTGGAAACACCATATATTTT.

The J gene is TRBJ2-3, the V gene TRBV6-1, with D perhaps TRBD2 (6 bases). Trimming left V 6 bases short and J 6 bases short, with 10 bases between. From germline, CDR1 is MNHNS and CDR2 SASEGT. The CDR3 has 12 amino acids. The CDR3 reads CASRPGRDTQYF. The CDR3 DNA reads TGTGCCAGCAGACCAGGGAGGGATACGCAGTATTTT.

The rearrangement joins TRBV5-1 to TRBJ1-2; weak D call: TRBD1 (5 bases). Per germline, CDR1 SGHRS and CDR2 YFSETQ. The CDR3 has 12 amino acids. V lost 4 bases to trimming and J lost 7 bases, with 11 bases between them. CDR3 in amino acids: CASSRSGGGYTF. In DNA, the CDR3 is TGCGCCAGCAGCCGGTCGGGGGGTGGCTACACCTTC. Combining the CDR3 with reference TRBV5-1 and TRBJ1-2 gives the whole variable domain KAGVTQTPRYLIKTRGQQVTLSCSPISGHRSVSWYQQTPGQGLQFLFEYFSETQRNKGNFPGRFSGRQFSNSRSEMNVSTLELGDSALYLCASSRSGGGYTFGSGTRLTVV.

The genes are TRBV7-9 and TRBJ2-1; 10 nucleotides line up with TRBD2. V lost 5 bases to trimming and J lost 5 bases; unmatched junction nucleotides: 9. Germline CDR1 SEHNR, CDR2 FQNEAQ (reference sequence). CDR3 length: 16 residues. Here the CDR3 reads CASSLRGTSVHNEQFF. DNA for the CDR3: TGTGCCAGCAGCCTCCGCGGGACTAGCGTCCACAATGAGCAGTTCTTC.

This clone showed up just a few times. The rearrangement joins TRBV29-1 to TRBJ2-3, with 9 bases matching TRBD2. Germline CDR1 and CDR2: SQVTM and ANQGSEA. V trimming: 4 bases; J trimming: 0 bases; junction bases outside the gene matches: 11. This CDR3 spans 17 amino acids. The CDR3 protein is CSVVGAGGPKSTDTQYF. CDR3 DNA: TGCAGCGTTGTGGGGGCGGGGGGGCCTAAAAGCACAGATACGCAGTATTTT.

The chain recombines TRBV29-1 with TRBJ1-1, with 9 bases aligning to TRBD1. Germline V gene lookup returns CDR1 SQVTM and CDR2 ANQGSEA. There are 12 residues in the CDR3. J lost 1 base, V lost 6 bases, and 0 bases had no gene match. As DNA, the CDR3 is TGCAGCGTGACAGGGGGGAACACTGAAGCTTTCTTT. It translates to CSVTGGNTEAFF.

The chain has TRBV28 and TRBJ2-6, with unresolved D. The CDR3 is made up of 12 amino acids. Germline V gene data show CDR1 as MDHEN and CDR2 as SYDVKM. Trimming pared 7 bases from V and 2 bases from J, leaving 3 bases between. The CDR3 DNA reads as TGTGCCAGCAACACTGGGGCCAACGTCCTGACTTTC. Translated: CASNTGANVLTF.

This chain uses TRBV6-1 with TRBJ1-1; possible D gene TRBD1, 5 bases. V lost 7 bases to trimming and J lost 3 bases, with 6 bases between them. This CDR3 region has 11 residues. CDR1 MNHNS and CDR2 SASEGT come from the germline V gene. The CDR3 DNA follows: TGTGCCAGCAAAGGGGACACTGAAGCTTTCTTT. The encoded protein is CASKGDTEAFF.

This sequence joins TRBV7-3 and TRBJ2-7, with D hard to call. Germline V gene data show CDR1 as SGHTA and CDR2 as FQGTGA. The CDR3 is 14 residues long. V was cut by 2 bases and J by 0 bases, with 8 bases left in between. CDR3 in amino acids: CASSLQANSYEQYF. CDR3 bases: TGTGCCAGCAGCTTACAGGCTAACTCCTACGAGCAGTACTTC.

The count of this clone is one. CDR3 sequence: CASTQPGTGSYEQYF. DNA of the CDR3: TGTGCCAGCACCCAACCCGGGACAGGGTCCTACGAGCAGTACTTC. V and J are TRBV11-2 and TRBJ2-7, with 9 bases matching TRBD1. The V and J ends lost 7 bases and 1 base, in that order; junction bases with no gene match: 8. This CDR3 has 15 amino acids. Per the germline V gene, CDR1 is SGHAT and CDR2 is FQNNGV.

Turning to this clone: Germline and junction disagree at one end, which may indicate a read error. The rearrangement joins TRBV15 to TRBJ1-4, with D possibly matching TRBD1 (5 bases). The CDR3 contains 15 residues. Germline-derived CDR1 and CDR2 are LNHNV and YYDKDF (reference sequence). The CDR3 region has the DNA TGTGCCACCAGCAGAGCCCCAGGGTCTAAGGAAAAACTGTTTTTT. It specifies CATSRAPGSKEKLFF.

This sequence joins TRBV5-6 and TRBJ2-5; a weak D match, TRBD2 (6 bases). V lost 3 bases to trimming and J lost 2 bases, with 14 bases between them. Germline V gene data show CDR1 as SGHDT and CDR2 as YYEEEE. This CDR3 has 15 residues. CDR3 in DNA: TGTGCCAGCAGCTCGACGTTGGGGGGACAAGAGACCCAGTACTTC. Translating it yields CASSSTLGGQETQYF.

The chain carries TRBV5-1 and TRBJ1-2; D gene ambiguous. The CDR3 runs 14 residues. Germline-derived CDR1 and CDR2 are SGHRS and YFSETQ. V shed 0 bases and J shed 4 bases, with 10 bases lying between them. CDR3 DNA sequence: TGCGCCAGCAGCTTGGACAGTGAGATCTATGGCTACACCTTC. Protein product: CASSLDSEIYGYTF.

The rearrangement joins TRBV6-6 to TRBJ2-3; 7 bases agree with TRBD1. There are 16 residues in the CDR3. The germline V gene has CDR1 MNHNY and CDR2 SVGAGI (reference sequence). V lost 5 bases and J lost 4; bases outside the gene matches: 12. As DNA, the CDR3 is TGTGCCAGCAGTACCCGGTCGGGACAGAGTGCAGATACGCAGTATTTT. Amino acid sequence: CASSTRSGQSADTQYF.

CDR3 region: CASSLAGQLHGYTF. CDR3 in DNA: TGCGCCAGCAGCTTGGCTGGACAACTCCATGGCTACACCTTC. The chain recombines TRBV5-1 with TRBJ1-2; possibly TRBD1 for D (5 bases). Germline lookup yields CDR1 SGHRS and CDR2 YFSETQ. V was cut by 0 bases and J by 6 bases, with 12 bases left in between. The CDR3 contains 14 residues.

This chain connects TRBV6-1 to TRBJ2-3, with 8 bases matching TRBD2. The J segment lost 3 bases and the V segment lost 6 bases, leaving 8 bases of the junction unmatched. The CDR3 covers 15 residues. The V gene's germline CDR1 is MNHNS and CDR2 SASEGT. Here the CDR3 DNA reads TGTGCCAGCAGCGCGGGACTAGGGGTAACAGATACGCAGTATTTT. The encoded protein is CASSAGLGVTDTQYF.

The chain recombines TRBV6-1 with TRBJ1-1; D unresolved. Trimming shortened V by 7 bases and J by 6 bases, and 12 bases separated the two germline ends. The CDR3 is made up of 12 amino acids. Germline lookup yields CDR1 MNHNS and CDR2 SASEGT. As DNA, the CDR3 is TGTGCCAGCATGGAGGGTTGGTCTGAAGCTTTCTTT. It codes for CASMEGWSEAFF.